This is a list of T cell receptor beta chains from one sample in a study of T cell repertoires in cytomegalovirus infection. TCRdb itself ran the reads through MiXCR, one entry per CDR3 protein. The table includes roughly 990,000 distinct CDR3 sequences, about a third detected once. No antigen has been assigned to these receptors. Sequences were derived from cultured CD8+ T cells from PBMCs, sampled from culture after CMV antigen stimulation. Receptor source: a human donor in good health (CMV status not recorded). Some clones in this sample may be carry-over from other donors' samples. Both conserved end residues are part of each CDR3. The D gene is left open where the match is weak. Expanded clones get a size class; other rows say once, few or many, or leave the size out.

V	size	D	J	DNA	CDR3
TRBV4-1	NA	NA	TRBJ1-5	TGCGCCAGCAGCCAAGATTCGGGGGAGGGACCGAATCAGCCCCAGCATTTT	CASSQDSGEGPNQPQHF
TRBV5-1	many	TRBD2	TRBJ2-2	TGCGCCAGCAGCTTCCTAGCGGGGCCGAACACCGGGGAGCTGTTTTTT	CASSFLAGPNTGELFF
TRBV5-6	few	NA	TRBJ2-2	TGTGCCAGCACTAATGGGGGGAAGGCCGGGGAGCTGTTTTTT	CASTNGGKAGELFF
TRBV6-2/TRBV6-3	NA	NA	TRBJ2-4	TGTGCCAGCAGCGGACAGCACCCTTTAGCCAAAAACATTCAGTACTTC	CASSGQHPLAKNIQYF
TRBV4-3	NA	NA	TRBJ1-6	TGCGCCAGCAGCCAAGATGGGCCTCAAAGTAATTCACCCCTCCACTTT	CASSQDGPQSNSPLHF
TRBV20-1	NA	TRBD1	TRBJ2-3	TGCAGTGCTTCACCGCCCAACAGGGGTCATACGCAGTATTTT	CSASPPNRGHTQYF
TRBV20-1	NA	NA	TRBJ1-2	TGCAGTGCTAGAGATTGGGATCCCCGGGCCCCACAGGAGGGGGGCTACACCTTC	CSARDWDPRAPQEGGYTF
TRBV25-1	NA	NA	TRBJ2-7	TGTGCCAGCAGTTGGGTGGGCCCTTCCTACGAGCAGTACTTC	CASSWVGPSYEQYF
TRBV4-3	many	NA	TRBJ2-2	TGCGCCAGCAGCCAGGACAGATTCACCGGGGAGCTGTTTTTT	CASSQDRFTGELFF
TRBV27	few	NA	TRBJ1-1	TGTGCCAGCAGTTTAACAGCCCGACGCCCCTCGGCTTTCTTT	CASSLTARRPSAFF
TRBV11-2	few	NA	TRBJ2-7	TGTGCCAGCACCGGGACTTTCTACGAGCAGTACTTC	CASTGTFYEQYF
TRBV6-2/TRBV6-3	NA	NA	TRBJ2-2	TGTGCCAGCAGCCAGATTAAAAACGGGGAGCTGTTTTTT	CASSQIKNGELFF
TRBV7-9	few	NA	TRBJ2-5	TGTGCCAGCAGCTACCGACAAGTAGAGACCCAGTACTTC	CASSYRQVETQYF
TRBV7-8	many	TRBD2	TRBJ2-1	TGTGCCAGCAGCCTCTCAAAAACTAGCGGGGACTACGGGAGCTCCTACAATGAGCAGTTCTTC	CASSLSKTSGDYGSSYNEQFF
TRBV27	many	NA	TRBJ2-1	TGTGCCAGCAGCCTCTACAATGAGCAGTTCTTC	CASSLYNEQFF
TRBV12-3/TRBV12-4	once	NA	TRBJ2-3	TGTGCCACCACATGGGTCGCAGATACGCAGTATTTT	CATTWVADTQYF
TRBV4-1	few	TRBD2	TRBJ2-7	TGCGCCAGCGCGCCCTCCGGGACTAGCGCAAGAGAGCAGTACTTC	CASAPSGTSAREQYF
TRBV9	NA	NA	TRBJ2-3	TGTGCCAGCAGCGTAGAAGGGGGGCTGGGACCCACAGATACGCAGTATTTT	CASSVEGGLGPTDTQYF
TRBV27	NA	NA	TRBJ2-3	TGTGCCAGCAGTTTGGCCAGGGGCTACCCCACAGATACGCAGTATTTT	CASSLARGYPTDTQYF
TRBV25-1	NA	TRBD2	TRBJ2-3	TGTGCCAGCAGTGAGCTTAGCGGGGGAGCGACAGATACGCAGTATTTT	CASSELSGGATDTQYF
TRBV7-2	many	NA	TRBJ2-3	TGTGCCGCGATCTGGTCCGGGGTGAACACAGATACGCAGTATTTT	CAAIWSGVNTDTQYF
TRBV7-2	many	TRBD1	TRBJ1-1	TGTGCCAGCAGCACATCCGGGACAGCGAGGGCTGAAGCTTTCTTT	CASSTSGTARAEAFF
TRBV19	NA	NA	TRBJ1-1	TGTGCCAGTACCACAGTATACACCGGGAACCTTGAAGCTTTCTTT	CASTTVYTGNLEAFF
TRBV7-3	few	TRBD2	TRBJ2-5	TGTGCCAGCAGCTTAAGGGGTAGCGGGGCTCAGCCTTTTCCAGAGACCCAGTACTTC	CASSLRGSGAQPFPETQYF
TRBV7-4	NA	NA	TRBJ1-6	TGTGCCAGCAGCTTAGCGGAGGGTTATAATTCACCCCTCCACTTT	CASSLAEGYNSPLHF
TRBV19	few	NA	TRBJ2-1	TGTGCCAGTAGTATAGGTACAGCTTTTGAGCAGTTCTTC	CASSIGTAFEQFF
TRBV7-2	few	NA	TRBJ2-5	TGTGCCAGCAGTCCCGACAGGCACTCCCAAGAGACCCAGTACTTC	CASSPDRHSQETQYF
TRBV7-9	few	TRBD2	TRBJ2-5	TGTGCCAGCAGCCCTCTGTCTAGCGGGGTCTCGCAAGAGACCCAGTACTTC	CASSPLSSGVSQETQYF
TRBV6-5	few	TRBD2	TRBJ2-1	TGTGCCAGCAGTCCCGATAGCGGGGGTCCCTACAATGAGCAGTTCTTC	CASSPDSGGPYNEQFF
TRBV6-4	NA	NA	TRBJ2-1	TGTGCCACCAGTAGGGGAGGCTCCTACAATGAGCAGTTCTTC	CATSRGGSYNEQFF
TRBV20-1	NA	NA	TRBJ2-4	TGCAGTGCTAGAGAGAAGAGGGGGAAATGGTACATTCAGTACTTC	CSAREKRGKWYIQYF
TRBV29-1	NA	TRBD1	TRBJ1-5	TGCAGCGTTGGGGACAGGGGGCTGGGTCAGCCCCAGCATTTT	CSVGDRGLGQPQHF
TRBV5-1	NA	NA	TRBJ2-1	TGCGCCAGCATGGGGTCCGGGAATGAGCAGTTCTTC	CASMGSGNEQFF
TRBV12-3/TRBV12-4	few	NA	TRBJ2-7	TGTGCCAGCAGTTTAGAGGGGAATCTCCTCTACGAGCAGTACTTC	CASSLEGNLLYEQYF
TRBV27	few	TRBD1	TRBJ2-5	TGTGCCAGCAGTTTAAATCCCCCGGGACAGCCCACCCAAGAGACCCAGTACTTC	CASSLNPPGQPTQETQYF
TRBV4-2	NA	TRBD1	TRBJ2-7	TGTGCCAGCCTGGGACAGGGGGCCAAGGGCTCCTACGAGCAGTACTTC	CASLGQGAKGSYEQYF
TRBV7-8	many	NA	TRBJ2-7	TGTGCCAGCAGCTTTCGGGCCCCCTTTGGCGAGCAGTACTTC	CASSFRAPFGEQYF
TRBV24-1	NA	TRBD1	TRBJ2-3	TGTGCCACCAGGGGACAGGGGTCAACGGATACGCAGTATTTT	CATRGQGSTDTQYF
TRBV7-6	few	TRBD2	TRBJ2-4	TGTGCCAGCAGCCCCGACGGACTAGCGGGGGGGCCTAAAAACATTCAGTACTTC	CASSPDGLAGGPKNIQYF
TRBV27	NA	NA	TRBJ2-7	TGTGCCAGCAGTTTATCGCTGGGGTCGAGCTCCTACGAGCAGTACTTC	CASSLSLGSSSYEQYF
TRBV7-9	many	TRBD1	TRBJ1-1	TGTGCCAGCAGCTCTCCGGGGGACAGGGGAAGGGGGACTGAAGCTTTCTTT	CASSSPGDRGRGTEAFF